The T cell receptor beta chain described here comes from a study of type 1 and type 2 diabetes patients. Study-wide context: A total of around 19,000,000 paired-end reads came from the whole study.

Anyone with other autoimmune disease or infection in the prior four weeks was excluded. Per germline, CDR1 SNHLY and CDR2 FYNNEI. This CDR3 spans 13 amino acids. Study findings and constraints: In CD4+ and CD8+ T cells, type 2 diabetes diversity exceeded type 1.

Of note for this clonotype: Its antigen is unknown.

The PCR template was genomic DNA. The TCR beta CDR3 region was amplified using 30 forward and 13 reverse primers. TCRdb ran MiXCR on the multiplex PCR reads and lists one entry per CDR3 protein. The data hold approximately 260,000 distinct CDR3 sequences, with approximately 50% observed a single time. Sequencing input: peripheral blood mononuclear cells (PBMCs). The source is a man between 18 and 29 years old with type 2 diabetes. This rearrangement joins TRBV2 to TRBJ2-5; 9 bases are shared with TRBD1. The end of the DNA fits TRBJ2-1 better, so the J call may be wrong. This CDR3 is CASRGTGLNEQFF. The CDR3 DNA sequence: TGTGCCAGCAGGGGGACAGGGCTGAATGAGCAGTTCTTC.